Below are 30 T cell receptor beta chains sequenced from a single sample in a study of cytomegalovirus exposure and HLA in healthy donors. Vbeta (60) and Jbeta (13) primers were used in the PCR. Generated by immunoSEQ multiplex PCR, the TCRdb table keeps only in-frame clones and is missing some. The sample lists 130,000 or so clones, about 70% occurring once. Sequenced sample: PBMCs. These receptors came from a male donor in good health and CMV-seronegative.

V usage is TRBV28 and J usage is TRBJ2-5; D possibly corresponds to TRBD1 (6 bases). Germline V gene lookup returns CDR1 MDHEN and CDR2 SYDVKM. The CDR3 has 15 amino acids. V shed 6 bases and J shed 4 bases, with 18 bases lying between them. This chain's CDR3 is CASRTTGTPGETQYF. In nucleotides, the CDR3 is TGTGCCAGCAGGACGACAGGAACCCCTGGAGAGACCCAGTACTTC.

V is TRBV18 and J is TRBJ2-1, with a weak D call TRBD1 (6 bases). Germline loops: CDR1 KGHSH, CDR2 LQKENI. The CDR3 has 14 amino acids. Trimming took 4 bases from V and 4 from J, leaving 11 bases between them. CDR3 nucleotides: TGTGCCAGCTCACGTGACAGGAAGTACAATGAGCAGTTCTTC. The encoded protein is CASSRDRKYNEQFF.

A few counts support this clone. The chain joins TRBV6-1 to TRBJ1-5, with D perhaps matching TRBD1 (5 bases). The CDR3 is 15 residues long. V dropped 3 bases and J dropped 0 bases, with 9 bases sitting between them. Per the germline V gene, CDR1 is MNHNS and CDR2 is SASEGT. CDR3: CASSETEHSNQPQHF. The DNA for the CDR3 is TGTGCCAGCAGTGAGACAGAACATAGCAATCAGCCCCAGCATTTT.

The chain uses TRBV30 and TRBJ1-2, with D possibly TRBD1 on 6 matching bases. The V gene's germline CDR1 is GTSNPN and CDR2 SVGIG (reference sequence). The CDR3 is 16 amino acids. V lost 1 base, J lost 3 bases, and 18 bases lay in between. In nucleotides, the CDR3 is TGTGCCTGGAGTGGGGATGAGGCAGGGGCCTACTATGGCTACACCTTC. This codes for CAWSGDEAGAYYGYTF. Combining the CDR3 with reference TRBV30 and TRBJ1-2 gives the whole variable domain SQTIHQWPATLVQPVGSPLSLECTVEGTSNPNLYWYRQAAGRGLQLLFYSVGIGQISSEVPQNLSASRPQDRQFILSSKKLLLSDSGFYLCAWSGDEAGAYYGYTFGSGTRLTVV.

V is TRBV28 and J is TRBJ2-1; TRBD2 is a possible D gene (7 bases). The germline CDR1 and CDR2 sequences are MDHEN and SYDVKM. V lost 7 bases and J lost 7, with 17 bases in between. This CDR3 contains 14 residues. Here the CDR3 DNA reads TGTGCCAGCAATGTCGCGGGGGCTTTGAATGAGCAGTTCTTC. This encodes CASNVAGALNEQFF. Full variable domain (missing parts from reference TRBV28 and TRBJ2-1): DVKVTQSSRYLVKRTGEKVFLECVQDMDHENMFWYRQDPGLGLRLIYFSYDVKMKEKGDIPEGYSVSREKKERFSLILESASTNQTSMYLCASNVAGALNEQFFGPGTRLTVL.

This clone was seen just once. The chain employs TRBV9 and TRBJ1-1; no definite D call. V was pared by 0 bases and J by 4 bases, with 13 bases between. Per germline, CDR1 SGDLS and CDR2 YYNGEE. The CDR3 is made up of 15 amino acids. The CDR3 loop reads CASSVDSSGSTEAFF. CDR3 nucleotides: TGTGCCAGCAGCGTAGACAGCTCGGGGAGCACTGAAGCTTTCTTT. Full variable domain (outside the CDR3, taken from reference TRBV9 and TRBJ1-1): DSGVTQTPKHLITATGQRVTLRCSPRSGDLSVYWYQQSLDQGLQFLIQYYNGEERAKGNILERFSAQQFPDLHSELNLSSLELGDSALYFCASSVDSSGSTEAFFGQGTRLTVV.

CDR3 bases: TGTGCCAGCAGCCAAGGGGTAGCGGGTTTCGGAGAGACCCAGTACTTC. It translates to CASSQGVAGFGETQYF. This chain connects TRBV14 to TRBJ2-5; TRBD2 matches at 7 bases. The J segment lost 4 bases and the V segment lost 1 base, leaving 9 bases of the junction unmatched. This CDR3 contains 16 residues. CDR1 and CDR2 from the germline V gene are SGHDN and FVKESK.

This sequence joins TRBV5-1 and TRBJ2-7; 7 nucleotides agree with TRBD1. Looked up from germline, CDR1 is SGHRS and CDR2 is YFSETQ. Trimming took 1 base from V and 3 from J; bases not matched to a gene: 7. The CDR3 covers 15 residues. CDR3: CASSLSSGQNYEQYF. CDR3 in DNA: TGCGCCAGCAGCTTGTCTTCGGGACAGAACTACGAGCAGTACTTC. The entire variable domain, with the rest obtained from reference TRBV5-1 and TRBJ2-7, is as follows: KAGVTQTPRYLIKTRGQQVTLSCSPISGHRSVSWYQQTPGQGLQFLFEYFSETQRNKGNFPGRFSGRQFSNSRSEMNVSTLELGDSALYLCASSLSSGQNYEQYFGPGTRLTVT.

The chain uses TRBV7-2 and TRBJ2-1; TRBD2 agrees at 7 bases. The CDR3 has 18 amino acids. Germline V lookup: CDR1 SGHTA, CDR2 FQGNSA. J gave up 0 bases and V 7 bases, and 15 bases lay outside the gene matches. This chain's CDR3 is CASTPGSGALRSYNEQFF. In DNA form, the CDR3 reads TGTGCCAGCACCCCGGGGAGCGGGGCCCTACGCTCCTACAATGAGCAGTTCTTC. Full variable domain (outside the CDR3, taken from reference TRBV7-2 and TRBJ2-1): GAGVSQSPSNKVTEKGKDVELRCDPISGHTALYWYRQSLGQGLEFLIYFQGNSAPDKSGLPSDRFSAERTGGSVSTLTIQRTQQEDSAVYLCASTPGSGALRSYNEQFFGPGTRLTVL.

V gene TRBV11-2 combines with J gene TRBJ1-3; D gene uncertain. This CDR3 is built from 16 residues. V lost 1 base and J 7 bases, leaving 17 bases between the germline ends. The V gene's germline CDR1 is SGHAT and CDR2 FQNNGV. CDR3 nucleotides: TGTGCCAGCAGCTTAGTAGTCATGACGGAGGAGAACACCATATATTTT. It is translated as CASSLVVMTEENTIYF.

This clone showed up just a few times. The V call is TRBV6-1, the J call TRBJ1-5, with 7 bases matching TRBD1. CDR1 MNHNS and CDR2 SASEGT come from the germline V gene. The CDR3 totals 14 residues. With V trimmed by 5 bases and J by 5 bases, 6 bases remained unmatched. CDR3 in DNA: TGTGCCAGCAGTAAACCCACAGGGGATCAGCCCCAGCATTTT. This translates into CASSKPTGDQPQHF.

V is TRBV9 and J is TRBJ1-1, with a weak D call TRBD1 (6 bases). The CDR3 runs 15 residues. Germline values: CDR1 SGDLS, CDR2 YYNGEE. V lost 4 bases, J lost 2 bases, and 15 bases lay in between. The CDR3 DNA sequence: TGTGCCAGCAGCTCATACAGGGAGCCAAACACTGAAGCTTTCTTT. Amino acids: CASSSYREPNTEAFF.

About this clone itself: The junction differs from germline at one of its ends, possibly a read error. The chain has TRBV7-8 and TRBJ2-1; TRBD2 agrees at 13 bases. Germline V gene lookup returns CDR1 SGHVS and CDR2 FQNEAQ. The CDR3 length is 15 residues. The CDR3 DNA follows: TGTGCCAGCACCTTACTAGCGGGGGGGTGGAATGAGCAGTTCTTC. It is translated as CASTLLAGGWNEQFF.

J is TRBJ2-3 and V is TRBV14; 7 nucleotides match TRBD1. Germline CDR1 is SGHDN and CDR2 is FVKESK. The CDR3 totals 16 residues. V was pared by 3 bases and J by 0 bases, with 6 bases of the junction left unmatched. This chain's CDR3 is CASSHRTGVSTDTQYF. DNA of the CDR3: TGTGCCAGCAGCCACCGAACAGGGGTTAGCACAGATACGCAGTATTTT.

In its sample, this clone was seen a few times. This chain links TRBV9 with TRBJ2-5, with a weak D call TRBD1 (6 bases). The germline V and J ends were trimmed by 4 bases and 2 bases, with 6 bases remaining between them. Germline CDR1 is SGDLS and CDR2 is YYNGEE. The CDR3 extends over 12 amino acids. CDR3 sequence: CASSRGQETQYF. The CDR3, as DNA: TGTGCCAGCAGCAGGGGGCAAGAGACCCAGTACTTC.

The CDR3 nucleotides are TGTGCCAGCAGTGAGCGTACAGGGGGCTACAACGAGCAGTACTTC. Amino acids: CASSERTGGYNEQYF. The chain joins TRBV6-1 to TRBJ2-5; 9 bases line up with TRBD1. Matching the DNA end better, TRBJ2-7 makes the J call doubtful. The germline V gene has CDR1 MNHNS and CDR2 SASEGT. The CDR3 length is 15 residues.

The rearrangement links TRBV30 to TRBJ2-2; 7 bases line up with TRBD2. The CDR3 is made up of 13 amino acids. Germline V CDR1 and CDR2: GTSNPN, SVGIG (reference sequence). J gave up 5 bases and V 7 bases, and 7 bases lay outside the gene matches. The CDR3 DNA sequence: TGTGCCTTTTCGCGGGAGCGTACCGGGGAGCTGTTTTTT. It encodes CAFSRERTGELFF. Filled out from reference TRBV30 and TRBJ2-2, the complete variable domain reads SQTIHQWPATLVQPVGSPLSLECTVEGTSNPNLYWYRQAAGRGLQLLFYSVGIGQISSEVPQNLSASRPQDRQFILSSKKLLLSDSGFYLCAFSRERTGELFFGEGSRLTVL.

This clone was detected only a few times. The chain is built from TRBV5-1 and TRBJ1-1; 12 bases map to TRBD1. This CDR3 is 16 amino acids long. Germline CDR1 SGHRS, CDR2 YFSETQ. V gave up 4 bases and J gave up 10 bases; unmatched junction bases: 14. The CDR3 nucleotides are TGCGCCAGCAGCCGAACCTCCGGGACAGGGGGCCTTGGAGCTTTCTTT. This translates into CASSRTSGTGGLGAFF.

This clone was detected only once. This chain uses TRBV7-2 with TRBJ2-5; 14 nucleotides line up with TRBD2. J lost 3 bases, V lost 5 bases, and 5 bases had no gene match. This CDR3 region has 16 residues. Looked up from germline, CDR1 is SGHTA and CDR2 is FQGNSA. CDR3 DNA: TGTGCCAGCAGCCACCGACTAGCGGGGGGGAAAGAGACCCAGTACTTC. Its translation is CASSHRLAGGKETQYF.

The chain employs TRBV29-1 and TRBJ2-1; the D gene is possibly TRBD1 (5 bases). CDR1 is SQVTM and CDR2 is ANQGSEA in the germline V gene. With 0 bases removed from V and 4 bases from J, the gap between germline ends came to 16 bases. The CDR3 is made up of 16 amino acids. DNA of the CDR3: TGCAGCGTTGAAGATCAATGGTCAGGGTTTTACAATGAGCAGTTCTTC. As protein: CSVEDQWSGFYNEQFF.

The chain combines TRBV15 with TRBJ2-2; no clear D gene. V gave up 4 bases and J gave up 1 base, with 4 bases separating them. The CDR3 sequence is 13 residues long. Per germline, CDR1 LNHNV and CDR2 YYDKDF (reference sequence). The CDR3 region is CATSTQNTGELFF. CDR3 DNA sequence: TGTGCCACCAGCACCCAGAACACCGGGGAGCTGTTTTTT.

The rearrangement joins TRBV11-2 to TRBJ2-2, with TRBD1 matching over 7 bases. Germline loops: CDR1 SGHAT, CDR2 FQNNGV. The CDR3 has 15 residues. V gave up 4 bases and J gave up 1 base; unmatched junction bases: 3. In DNA form, the CDR3 reads TGTGCCAGCAGCTCTCGACAGGGGAACACCGGGGAGCTGTTTTTT. The encoded protein is CASSSRQGNTGELFF.

The chain uses TRBV7-8 and TRBJ2-6; D not certain. The CDR3 is made up of 18 amino acids. V was shortened by 1 base and J by 0 bases, with 13 bases between the two germline ends. Germline loops: CDR1 SGHVS, CDR2 FQNEAQ. The chain's CDR3 is CASSLVVLPTSGANVLTF. CDR3 bases: TGTGCCAGCAGCTTAGTGGTACTCCCAACCTCTGGGGCCAACGTCCTGACTTTC.

V gene TRBV7-8 combines with J gene TRBJ1-2; TRBD1 agrees at 8 bases. This CDR3 comprises 14 residues. Germline loops: CDR1 SGHVS, CDR2 FQNEAQ. V gave up 6 bases and J gave up 4 bases; unmatched junction bases: 7. In nucleotides, the CDR3 is TGTGCCAGCAGGGCTATTACAGGGGGCTATGGCTACACCTTC. Amino acid sequence: CASRAITGGYGYTF.

With regard to this clone: One junction end disagrees with the germline gene, perhaps due to a read error. The chain employs TRBV7-7 and TRBJ2-3; 9 bases agree with TRBD2. This CDR3 region has 14 residues. Germline CDR1 and CDR2: SSHAT and FNYEAQ (reference sequence). The DNA of the CDR3 is TGTGCTAGCAGCTCTAGCGGGGCGGTGGATACGCAGTATTTT. Amino acid sequence: CASSSSGAVDTQYF.

This chain connects TRBV11-2 to TRBJ1-1, with D possibly being TRBD1 (5 bases). Looked up from germline, CDR1 is SGHAT and CDR2 is FQNNGV. V was pared by 0 bases and J by 9 bases, with 11 bases between. This CDR3 is built from 13 residues. The CDR3 protein is CASSLDRKGQAFF. The CDR3 DNA sequence: TGTGCCAGCAGCTTAGATCGCAAGGGGCAAGCTTTCTTT.

The chain joins TRBV28 to TRBJ1-2; a possible D gene is TRBD1 (5 bases). This CDR3 comprises 15 residues. V lost 5 bases and J 1 base, leaving 14 bases between the germline ends. Germline CDR1 MDHEN, CDR2 SYDVKM. The CDR3 reads CASSPGLGNNYGYTF. CDR3 DNA sequence: TGTGCCAGCAGTCCAGGGTTAGGGAATAACTATGGCTACACCTTC.

J is TRBJ2-1 and V is TRBV29-1; 16 bases map to TRBD2. Germline V gene lookup returns CDR1 SQVTM and CDR2 ANQGSEA. V shed 1 base and J 8 bases; nucleotides not matched to a gene: 8. The CDR3 sequence is 17 residues long. The CDR3 sequence: CSVEASGTSGRVDEQFF. CDR3 DNA sequence: TGCAGCGTTGAAGCCTCCGGGACTAGCGGGAGGGTCGATGAGCAGTTCTTC.

This clone appeared once. This chain joins TRBV7-8 and TRBJ2-1; 10 bases are shared with TRBD1. CDR1 and CDR2 from the germline V gene are SGHVS and FQNEAQ. Trimming at V came to 5 bases and at J to 8 bases, leaving 9 bases not matched to a gene. This CDR3 has 15 amino acids. The CDR3 spells CASSQHWTGGDEQFF. CDR3 in DNA: TGTGCCAGCAGCCAACACTGGACAGGGGGGGATGAGCAGTTCTTC.

This clone was seen just once. The J gene is TRBJ1-5, the V gene TRBV19; maybe TRBD1 (5 bases). This CDR3 has 14 amino acids. CDR1 and CDR2 from the germline V gene are LNHDA and SQIVND (reference sequence). The V gene lost 5 bases and the J gene lost 2 bases, with 10 bases spanning the gap. CDR3 bases: TGTGCCAGTAGTTCTACAGGTCGCAATCAGCCCCAGCATTTT. It is translated as CASSSTGRNQPQHF.